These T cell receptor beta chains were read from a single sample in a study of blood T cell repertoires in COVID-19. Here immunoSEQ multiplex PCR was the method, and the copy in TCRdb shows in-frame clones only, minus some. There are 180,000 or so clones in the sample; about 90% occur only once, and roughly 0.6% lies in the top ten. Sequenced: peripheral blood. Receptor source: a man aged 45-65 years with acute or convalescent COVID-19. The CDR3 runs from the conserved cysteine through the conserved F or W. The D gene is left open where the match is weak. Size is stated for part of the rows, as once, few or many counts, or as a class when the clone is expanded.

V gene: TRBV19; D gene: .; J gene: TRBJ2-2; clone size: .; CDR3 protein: CASREVEALVSGELFF; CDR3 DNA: TGTGCCAGTAGGGAGGTGGAAGCCTTAGTTTCCGGGGAGCTGTTTTTT
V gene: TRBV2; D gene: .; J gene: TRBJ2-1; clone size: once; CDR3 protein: CASSDEVEQFF; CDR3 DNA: TGTGCCAGCTCCGACGAGGTTGAGCAGTTCTTC
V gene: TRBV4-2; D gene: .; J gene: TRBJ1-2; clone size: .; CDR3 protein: CASSQEGLVANYGYTF; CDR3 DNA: TGTGCCAGCAGCCAAGAAGGCCTAGTTGCTAACTATGGCTACACCTTC
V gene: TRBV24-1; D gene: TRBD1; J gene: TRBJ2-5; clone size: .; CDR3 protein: CATSDRDRGLETQYF; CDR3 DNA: TGTGCCACCAGTGACCGGGACAGGGGGTTGGAGACCCAGTACTTC
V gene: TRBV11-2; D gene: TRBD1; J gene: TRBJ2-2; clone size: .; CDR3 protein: CASSLYARRDRGGTGELFF; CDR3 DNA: TGTGCCAGCAGCTTATACGCCAGGAGGGACAGGGGAGGCACCGGGGAGCTGTTTTTT
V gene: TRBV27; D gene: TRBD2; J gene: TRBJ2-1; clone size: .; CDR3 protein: CASSPGTSGEQFF; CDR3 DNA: TGTGCCAGCAGCCCTGGGACTAGCGGGGAGCAGTTCTTC
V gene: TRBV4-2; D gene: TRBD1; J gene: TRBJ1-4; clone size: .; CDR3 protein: CASSQDRDRGVVGEKLFF; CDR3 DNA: TGTGCCAGCAGCCAAGACCGGGACAGGGGAGTTGTCGGTGAAAAACTGTTTTTT
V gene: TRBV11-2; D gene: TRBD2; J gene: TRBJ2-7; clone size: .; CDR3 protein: CASSFRTSGRIYEQYF; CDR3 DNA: TGTGCCAGCAGCTTCCGGACTAGCGGGAGAATCTACGAGCAGTACTTC
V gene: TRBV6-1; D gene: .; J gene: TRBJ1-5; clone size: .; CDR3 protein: CASSELRLAPNQPQHF; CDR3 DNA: TGTGCCAGCAGTGAACTGAGGCTGGCTCCTAATCAGCCCCAGCATTTT
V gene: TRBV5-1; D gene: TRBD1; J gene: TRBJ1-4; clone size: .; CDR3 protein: CASSWDREGNEKLFF; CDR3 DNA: TGCGCCAGCAGCTGGGACAGGGAGGGTAATGAAAAACTGTTTTTT
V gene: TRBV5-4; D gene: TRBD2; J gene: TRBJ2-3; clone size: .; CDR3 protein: CASSPGGTSGRDTQYF; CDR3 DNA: TGTGCCAGCAGCCCGGGTGGGACTAGCGGGAGAGATACGCAGTATTTT
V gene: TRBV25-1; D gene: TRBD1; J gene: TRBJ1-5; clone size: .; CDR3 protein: CASSGDREFVSNQPQHF; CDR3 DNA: TGTGCCAGCAGCGGTGACAGGGAATTCGTTAGCAATCAGCCCCAGCATTTT
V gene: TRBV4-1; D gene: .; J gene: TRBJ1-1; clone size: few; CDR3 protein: CASSLVGRTEAFF; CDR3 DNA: TGCGCCAGCAGCCTAGTGGGGAGGACTGAAGCTTTCTTT
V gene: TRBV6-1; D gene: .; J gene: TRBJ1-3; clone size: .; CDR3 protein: CASSVGPGIYSGNTIYF; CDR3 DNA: TGTGCCAGCAGTGTGGGTCCGGGAATATACTCTGGAAACACCATATATTTT
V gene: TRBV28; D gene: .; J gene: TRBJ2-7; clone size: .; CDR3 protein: CASGSTGTLTNGEQYF; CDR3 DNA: TGTGCCAGCGGCTCAACTGGGACTCTAACAAATGGGGAGCAGTACTTC
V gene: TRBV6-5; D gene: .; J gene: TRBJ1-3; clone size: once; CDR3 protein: CASSYGGSSGNTIYF; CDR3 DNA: TGTGCCAGCAGTTACGGAGGGTCTTCTGGAAACACCATATATTTT
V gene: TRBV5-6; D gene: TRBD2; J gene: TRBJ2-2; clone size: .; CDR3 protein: CASSFSGGPAIGELFF; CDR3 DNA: TGTGCCAGCAGCTTTTCGGGGGGGCCTGCCATTGGGGAGCTGTTTTTT
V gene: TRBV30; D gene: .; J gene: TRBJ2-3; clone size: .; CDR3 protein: CAWIRGQDTDTQYF; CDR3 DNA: TGTGCCTGGATCCGGGGTCAAGACACAGATACGCAGTATTTT
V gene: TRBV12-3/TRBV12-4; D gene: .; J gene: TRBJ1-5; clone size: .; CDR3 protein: CASSLGLQPQHF; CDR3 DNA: TGTGCCAGCAGTCTGGGACTTCAGCCCCAGCATTTT
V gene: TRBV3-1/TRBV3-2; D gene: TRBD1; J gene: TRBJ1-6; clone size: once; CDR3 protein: CASIGRDRGSLSPLHF; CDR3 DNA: TGTGCCAGCATCGGGCGAGACAGGGGGTCTCTTTCACCCCTCCACTTT
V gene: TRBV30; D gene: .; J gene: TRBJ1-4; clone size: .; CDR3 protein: CAVVAGEVHEKLFF; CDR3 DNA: TGTGCCGTGGTAGCTGGGGAGGTTCATGAAAAACTGTTTTTT
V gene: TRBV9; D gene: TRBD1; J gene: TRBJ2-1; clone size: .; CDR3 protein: CASSPRDSLYEQFF; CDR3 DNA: TGTGCCAGCAGCCCAAGGGACAGTCTGTATGAGCAGTTCTTC
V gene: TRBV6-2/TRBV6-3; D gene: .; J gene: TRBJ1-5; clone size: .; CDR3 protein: CASSYSPTGHQPQHF; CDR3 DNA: TGTGCCAGCAGTTACTCCCCAACAGGGCATCAGCCCCAGCATTTT
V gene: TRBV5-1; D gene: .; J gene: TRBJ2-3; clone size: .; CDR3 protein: CASSYPGEDTQYF; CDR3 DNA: TGCGCCAGCAGCTACCCCGGGGAGGATACGCAGTATTTT
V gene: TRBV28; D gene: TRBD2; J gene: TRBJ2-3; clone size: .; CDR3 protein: CASSLSASGSSDTQYF; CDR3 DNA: TGTGCCAGCAGTTTATCGGCGAGCGGGAGTTCAGATACGCAGTATTTT
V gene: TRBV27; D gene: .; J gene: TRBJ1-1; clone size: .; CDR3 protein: CASSLDAMADNYF; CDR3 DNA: TGTGCCAGCAGTTTAGATGCTATGGCAGACAATTACTTT
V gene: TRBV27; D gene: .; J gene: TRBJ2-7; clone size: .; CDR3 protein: CASSFGGTRRDEQYF; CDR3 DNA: TGTGCCAGCAGTTTTGGGGGCACCCGGCGGGACGAGCAGTACTTC
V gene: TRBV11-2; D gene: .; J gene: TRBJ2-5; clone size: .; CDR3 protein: CASSLERLETQYF; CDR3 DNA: TGTGCCAGCAGCTTAGAACGGTTAGAGACCCAGTACTTC
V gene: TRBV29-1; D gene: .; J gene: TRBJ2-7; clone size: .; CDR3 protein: CSASGTNYEQYF; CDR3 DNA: TGCAGCGCGTCCGGGACAAACTACGAGCAGTACTTC
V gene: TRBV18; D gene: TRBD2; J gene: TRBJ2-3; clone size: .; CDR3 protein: CASSPGLAGWKDTQYF; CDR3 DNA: TGTGCCAGCTCACCGGGACTAGCGGGGTGGAAAGATACGCAGTATTTT
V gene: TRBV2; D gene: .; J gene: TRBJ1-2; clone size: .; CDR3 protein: CAIMVDRVRDTF; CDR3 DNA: TGTGCCATCATGGTCGACAGAGTCCGAGACACCTTC
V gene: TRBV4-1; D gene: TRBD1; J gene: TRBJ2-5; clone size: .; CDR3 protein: CASSQDIVQGDGTQYF; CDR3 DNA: TGCGCCAGCAGCCAAGATATCGTACAGGGGGACGGGACCCAGTACTTC
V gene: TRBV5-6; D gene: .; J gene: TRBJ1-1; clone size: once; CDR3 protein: CASSLTGVRAEAFF; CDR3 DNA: TGTGCCAGCAGCCTCACGGGGGTTCGGGCTGAAGCTTTCTTT
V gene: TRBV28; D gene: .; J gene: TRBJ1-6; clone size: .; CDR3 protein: CASSLGQGYSPLHF; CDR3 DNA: TGTGCCAGCAGTCTTGGTCAGGGTTATTCACCCCTCCACTTT
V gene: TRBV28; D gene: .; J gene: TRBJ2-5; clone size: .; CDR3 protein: CASSSDYEGETQYF; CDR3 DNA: TGTGCCAGCAGTTCCGACTACGAGGGAGAGACCCAGTACTTC
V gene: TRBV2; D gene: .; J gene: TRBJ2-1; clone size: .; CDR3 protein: CANPGSGSYNEQFF; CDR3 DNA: TGTGCCAACCCCGGCTCGGGGTCCTACAATGAGCAGTTCTTC
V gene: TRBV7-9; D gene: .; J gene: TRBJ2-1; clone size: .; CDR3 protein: CASSLEGVEQFF; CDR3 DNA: TGTGCCAGCAGCTTAGAAGGGGTTGAGCAGTTCTTC
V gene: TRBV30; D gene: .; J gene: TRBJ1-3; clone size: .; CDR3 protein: CACPQTQGSGNTIYF; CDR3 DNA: TGTGCCTGTCCCCAGACCCAGGGTTCTGGAAACACCATATATTTT
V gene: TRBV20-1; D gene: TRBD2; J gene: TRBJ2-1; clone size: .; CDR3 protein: CSASPGQGSGRAYNEQFF; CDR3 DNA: TGCAGTGCTAGTCCCGGACAGGGAAGCGGGAGGGCCTACAATGAGCAGTTCTTC
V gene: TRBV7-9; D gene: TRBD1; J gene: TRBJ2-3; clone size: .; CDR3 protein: CASTTRGQTDTQYF; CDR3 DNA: TGTGCCAGCACCACCAGGGGGCAGACAGATACGCAGTATTTT
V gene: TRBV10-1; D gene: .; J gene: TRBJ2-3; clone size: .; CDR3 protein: CASRGPSPTDTQYF; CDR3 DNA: TGCGCCAGCAGGGGCCCATCCCCGACAGATACGCAGTATTTT
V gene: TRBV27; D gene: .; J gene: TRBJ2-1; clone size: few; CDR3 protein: CASSFYGGLNNEQFF; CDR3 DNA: TGTGCCAGCAGTTTTTACGGGGGGCTTAACAATGAGCAGTTCTTC
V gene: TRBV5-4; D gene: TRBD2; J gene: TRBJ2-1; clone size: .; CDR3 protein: CASRGLAGGVTYNEQFF; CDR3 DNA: TGTGCCAGCAGAGGTCTAGCGGGAGGCGTAACCTACAATGAGCAGTTCTTC
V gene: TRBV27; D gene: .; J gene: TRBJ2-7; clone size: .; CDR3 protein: CASSMGGAQYF; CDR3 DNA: TGTGCCAGCAGTATGGGAGGTGCGCAGTACTTC
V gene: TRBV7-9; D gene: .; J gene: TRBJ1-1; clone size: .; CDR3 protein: CASSDTLRDTEAFF; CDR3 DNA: TGTGCCAGCAGCGATACACTCCGGGACACTGAAGCTTTCTTT
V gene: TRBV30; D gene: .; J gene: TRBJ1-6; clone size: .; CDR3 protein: CAWRGGYNSPLHF; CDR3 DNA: TGTGCCTGGAGAGGGGGTTATAATTCACCCCTCCACTTT
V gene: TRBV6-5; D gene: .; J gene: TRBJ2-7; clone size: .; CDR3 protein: CASGHGSYEQYF; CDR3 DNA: TGTGCCAGCGGACACGGCTCCTACGAGCAGTACTTC
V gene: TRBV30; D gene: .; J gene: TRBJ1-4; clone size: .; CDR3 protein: CAWRGLGGDPEKLFF; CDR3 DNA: TGTGCCTGGAGGGGTTTAGGGGGAGATCCTGAAAAACTGTTTTTT
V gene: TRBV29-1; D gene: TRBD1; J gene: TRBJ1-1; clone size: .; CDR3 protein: CSVAGQGKVTEAFF; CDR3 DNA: TGCAGCGTTGCAGGACAGGGGAAGGTCACTGAAGCTTTCTTT